This entry lists 12 T cell receptor beta chains sequenced from one sample in a study of blood T cell repertoires in COVID-19. Libraries were prepared by immunoSEQ multiplex PCR; TCRdb keeps only in-frame clonotypes and omits some of them. Found here are around 330,000 clones, about 88% of them singletons; the top ten hold 9.5%. Sequencing input: PBMCs or T cells enriched from blood (not recorded which). The receptors were gathered from a woman aged 40 to 55 who had recovered from COVID-19.

As regards this clone: One end of the junction does not line up with germline, which may come from a read error. This chain joins TRBV7-7 and TRBJ2-7, with TRBD1 as a possible D gene (5 bases). This CDR3 region has 13 residues. CDR1 and CDR2 (germline): SSHAT, FNYEAQ (reference sequence). The CDR3 coding sequence is TGTGCTAGCAGCCCCGAACGGCAGGGCGAGCAGTACTTC. Residues: CASSPERQGEQYF. The variable domain in full, completed from reference TRBV7-7 and TRBJ2-7, reads GAGVSQSPRYKVTKRGQDVTLRCDPISSHATLYWYQQALGQGPEFLTYFNYEAQPDKSGLPSDRFSAERPEGSISTLTIQRTEQRDSAMYRCASSPERQGEQYFGPGTRLTVT.

The chain is built from TRBV7-3 and TRBJ1-2; 7 bases line up with TRBD1. Germline V lookup: CDR1 SGHTA, CDR2 FQGTGA. The length of the CDR3 is 15 residues. Trimming at V came to 5 bases and at J to 5 bases, leaving 11 bases not matched to a gene. The CDR3 spells CASSPGPGQIYGYTF. CDR3 coding DNA: TGTGCCAGCAGCCCCGGGCCGGGACAGATATATGGCTACACCTTC.

The CDR3 spells CAWSSDRSSGNTIYF. The CDR3 region has the DNA TGTGCCTGGAGTTCCGACCGGAGCTCTGGAAACACCATATATTTT. This chain links TRBV30 with TRBJ1-3; D unresolved. CDR1 and CDR2 from the germline V gene are GTSNPN and SVGIG (reference sequence). Trimming removed 2 bases at V and 0 bases at J, with 11 bases between. This CDR3 is built from 15 residues.

V is TRBV7-9 and J is TRBJ1-1, with 9 bases matching TRBD1. V was clipped by 1 base and J by 6 bases; unmatched bases: 3. Germline lookup yields CDR1 SEHNR and CDR2 FQNEAQ (reference sequence). The CDR3 totals 14 residues. Here the CDR3 DNA reads TGTGCCAGCAGCTTAGGTTACAGGGGGCCTGAAGCTTTCTTT. It translates to CASSLGYRGPEAFF. The full variable domain, rest sourced from reference TRBV7-9 and TRBJ1-1, is DTGVSQNPRHKITKRGQNVTFRCDPISEHNRLYWYRQTLGQGPEFLTYFQNEAQLEKSRLLSDRFSAERPKGSFSTLEIQRTEQGDSAMYLCASSLGYRGPEAFFGQGTRLTVV.

J is TRBJ2-7 and V is TRBV7-3; no definite D call. Germline CDR1 SGHTA, CDR2 FQGTGA. Trimming removed 7 bases from V and 6 bases from J, with 7 bases in between. The CDR3 extends over 10 amino acids. CDR3 region: CASNPGEQYF. The CDR3 nucleotides are TGTGCCAGCAACCCGGGCGAGCAGTACTTC.

The DNA for the CDR3 is TGCGCCAGCAGTGAGAGTTGGACAGTTGTCCCCCAAGAGACCCAGTACTTC. Protein: CASSESWTVVPQETQYF. V gene TRBV10-2 combines with J gene TRBJ2-5; tentative D call: TRBD1 (6 bases). In germline, CDR1 is WSHSY, CDR2 SAAADI. The CDR3 runs to 17 residues. V lost 2 bases and J 1 base, leaving 17 bases between the germline ends.

The chain recombines TRBV9 with TRBJ2-6; 7 positions agree with TRBD1. Germline values: CDR1 SGDLS, CDR2 YYNGEE. J lost 3 bases, V lost 0 bases, and 9 bases had no gene match. This CDR3 is 18 amino acids long. CDR3 in amino acids: CASSVEGRGFIGANVLTF. The CDR3 DNA reads as TGTGCCAGCAGCGTAGAAGGCAGGGGGTTCATTGGGGCCAACGTCCTGACTTTC.

The chain couples TRBV2 to TRBJ1-5; TRBD1 might be the D (6 bases). V gave up 6 bases and J gave up 6 bases, with 12 bases separating them. Germline V gives CDR1 SNHLY, CDR2 FYNNEI. The CDR3 loop spans 13 amino acids. DNA for the CDR3: TGTGCCAGCAGCGAACAGGGCCCTCAGCCCCAGCATTTT. Translated: CASSEQGPQPQHF.

The chain combines TRBV14 with TRBJ1-2; no definite D call. V dropped 4 bases and J dropped 4 bases, with 10 bases sitting between them. The CDR3 extends over 13 amino acids. Germline V gene sequence: CDR1 SGHDN, CDR2 FVKESK. The CDR3 here is CASSPTVGYGYTF. As DNA, the CDR3 is TGTGCCAGCAGCCCCACAGTGGGCTATGGCTACACCTTC.

The chain has TRBV2 and TRBJ1-3; D gene ambiguous. Trimming shortened V by 0 bases and J by 1 base, and 7 bases separated the two germline ends. Germline CDR1 reads SNHLY; CDR2 reads FYNNEI. The CDR3 runs 15 residues. CDR3 sequence (DNA): TGTGCCAGCAGTGAAGCAAAGACTTCTGGAAACACCATATATTTT. This gives the protein CASSEAKTSGNTIYF.

J is TRBJ2-1 and V is TRBV27, with D possibly matching TRBD1 (6 bases). This CDR3 is 17 amino acids long. The germline CDR1 and CDR2 sequences are MNHEY and SMNVEV (reference sequence). The V end lost 0 bases, the J end lost 2 bases, and 14 bases lay between the germline ends. The CDR3 loop reads CASSLSGGQFTYNEQFF. The DNA of the CDR3 is TGTGCCAGCAGTTTATCGGGCGGACAGTTCACCTACAATGAGCAGTTCTTC.

The chain combines TRBV5-1 with TRBJ2-1; 10 bases agree with TRBD2. CDR1 and CDR2 from the germline V gene are SGHRS and YFSETQ. Trimming removed 0 bases from V and 4 bases from J; junction bases left unmatched: 4. This CDR3 region has 16 residues. CDR3 sequence: CASSLVLAGGYNEQFF. The CDR3, as DNA: TGCGCCAGCAGCTTGGTTTTAGCGGGGGGATACAATGAGCAGTTCTTC.